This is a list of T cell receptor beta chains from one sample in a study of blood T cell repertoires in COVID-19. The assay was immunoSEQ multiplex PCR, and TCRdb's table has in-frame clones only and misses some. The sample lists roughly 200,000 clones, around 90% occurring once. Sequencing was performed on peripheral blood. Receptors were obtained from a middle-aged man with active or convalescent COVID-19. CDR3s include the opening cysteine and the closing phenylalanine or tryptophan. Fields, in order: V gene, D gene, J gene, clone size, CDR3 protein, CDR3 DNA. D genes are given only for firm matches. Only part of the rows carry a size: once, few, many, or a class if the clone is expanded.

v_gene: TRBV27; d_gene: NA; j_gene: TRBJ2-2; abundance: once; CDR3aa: CASRLGNTGELFF; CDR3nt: TGTGCCAGCAGACTAGGAAACACCGGGGAGCTGTTTTTT
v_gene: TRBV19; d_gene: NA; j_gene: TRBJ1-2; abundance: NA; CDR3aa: CASNLGGRYGYTF; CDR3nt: TGTGCCAGTAATCTTGGGGGCAGGTATGGCTACACCTTC
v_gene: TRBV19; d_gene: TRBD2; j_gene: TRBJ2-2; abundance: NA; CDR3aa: CASSIDSGGDTGELFF; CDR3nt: TGTGCCAGTAGTATCGATTCGGGGGGTGACACCGGGGAGCTGTTTTTT
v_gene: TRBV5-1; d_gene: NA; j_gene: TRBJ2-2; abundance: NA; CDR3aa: CASSSGLTGELFF; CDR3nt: TGCGCCAGCAGCTCCGGACTCACCGGGGAGCTGTTTTTT
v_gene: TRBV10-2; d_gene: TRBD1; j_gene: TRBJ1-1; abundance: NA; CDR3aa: CASRLGQGAMNTEAFF; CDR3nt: TGCGCCAGCAGATTGGGACAGGGGGCCATGAACACTGAAGCTTTCTTT
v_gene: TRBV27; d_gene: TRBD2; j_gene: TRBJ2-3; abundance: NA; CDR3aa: CASSFGLAADTQYF; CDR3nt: TGTGCCAGCAGTTTTGGACTAGCGGCAGATACGCAGTATTTT
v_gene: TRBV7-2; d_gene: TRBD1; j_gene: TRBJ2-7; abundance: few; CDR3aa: CASSLRDRNYEQYF; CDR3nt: TGTGCCAGCAGCTTGAGGGACAGAAACTACGAGCAGTACTTC
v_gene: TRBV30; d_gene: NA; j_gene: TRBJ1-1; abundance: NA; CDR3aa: CAWTKDRNTEAFF; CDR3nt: TGTGCCTGGACTAAAGACAGGAACACTGAAGCTTTCTTT
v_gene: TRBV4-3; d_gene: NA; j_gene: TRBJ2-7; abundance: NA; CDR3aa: CASSQRGIVKQYF; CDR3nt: TGCGCCAGCAGCCAACGTGGCATTGTCAAGCAGTACTTC
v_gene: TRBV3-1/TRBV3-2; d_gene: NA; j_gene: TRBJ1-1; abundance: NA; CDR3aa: CASSPSDWSYEAFF; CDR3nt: TGTGCCAGCAGCCCGAGTGATTGGTCCTATGAAGCTTTCTTT
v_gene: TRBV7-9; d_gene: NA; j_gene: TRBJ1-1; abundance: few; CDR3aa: CASSLTGSMAFF; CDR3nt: TGTGCCAGCAGCTTGACAGGTAGCATGGCTTTCTTT
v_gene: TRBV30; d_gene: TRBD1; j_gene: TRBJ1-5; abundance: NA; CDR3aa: CAWSVAAGGSNQPQHF; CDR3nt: TGTGCCTGGAGTGTGGCAGCAGGGGGAAGCAATCAGCCCCAGCATTTT
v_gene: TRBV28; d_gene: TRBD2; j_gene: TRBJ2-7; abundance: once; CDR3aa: CATLGGGSYEQYF; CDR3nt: TGTGCCACCCTGGGGGGGGGCTCCTACGAGCAGTACTTC
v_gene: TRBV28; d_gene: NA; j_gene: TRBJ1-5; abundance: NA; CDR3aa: CASSPGGGRSNQPQHF; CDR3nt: TGTGCCAGCAGTCCCGGCGGGGGGCGAAGCAATCAGCCCCAGCATTTT
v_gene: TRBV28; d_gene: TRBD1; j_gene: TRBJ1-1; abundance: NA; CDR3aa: CASSYYGRGNAEAFF; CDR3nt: TGTGCCAGCAGTTATTATGGCAGGGGGAATGCTGAAGCTTTCTTT
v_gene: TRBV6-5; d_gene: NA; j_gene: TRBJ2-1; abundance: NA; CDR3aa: CASSLSRQGNEQFF; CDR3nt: TGTGCCAGCAGCCTTTCACGCCAGGGCAATGAGCAGTTCTTC
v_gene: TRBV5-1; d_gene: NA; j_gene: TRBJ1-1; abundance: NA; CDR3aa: CASSLGSLMNTEAFF; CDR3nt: TGCGCCAGCAGCTTGGGTTCACTCATGAACACTGAAGCTTTCTTT
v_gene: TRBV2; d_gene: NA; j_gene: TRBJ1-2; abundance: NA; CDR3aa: CASSVLVGDGYTF; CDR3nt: TGTGCCAGCAGTGTCCTGGTAGGGGATGGCTACACCTTC
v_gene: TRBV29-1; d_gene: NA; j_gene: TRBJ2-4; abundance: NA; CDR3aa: CSVHRRSAKNIQYF; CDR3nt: TGCAGCGTTCATCGCAGAAGTGCCAAAAACATTCAGTACTTC
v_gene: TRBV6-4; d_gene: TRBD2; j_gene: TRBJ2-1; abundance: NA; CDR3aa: CASSLTSGGAEDEQFF; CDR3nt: TGTGCCAGCAGTCTAACTAGCGGGGGGGCCGAGGATGAGCAGTTCTTC
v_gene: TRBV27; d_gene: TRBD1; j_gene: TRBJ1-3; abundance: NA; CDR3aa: CASRQGLSGNTIYF; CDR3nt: TGTGCCAGCCGACAGGGCCTCTCTGGAAACACCATATATTTT
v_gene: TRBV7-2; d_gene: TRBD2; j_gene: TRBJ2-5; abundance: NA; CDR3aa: CASSFNSGGAGQETQYF; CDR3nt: TGTGCCAGCAGCTTTAACAGCGGGGGGGCAGGGCAAGAGACCCAGTACTTC
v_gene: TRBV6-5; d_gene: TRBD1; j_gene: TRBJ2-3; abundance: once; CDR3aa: CASSYDRGRTDTQYF; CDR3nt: TGTGCCAGCAGTTACGACAGGGGGCGCACAGATACGCAGTATTTT
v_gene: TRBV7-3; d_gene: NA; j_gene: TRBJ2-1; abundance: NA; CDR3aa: CASSKTLGTNEQFF; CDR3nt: TGTGCCAGCAGCAAGACGTTGGGGACAAATGAGCAGTTCTTC
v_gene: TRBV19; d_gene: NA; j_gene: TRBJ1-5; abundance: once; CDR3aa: CASNPGGNQPQHF; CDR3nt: TGTGCCAGTAACCCAGGGGGCAATCAGCCCCAGCATTTT
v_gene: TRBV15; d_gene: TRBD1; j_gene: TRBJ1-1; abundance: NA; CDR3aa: CATSRLQGSGTEAFF; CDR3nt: TGTGCCACCAGCAGATTACAGGGGTCGGGGACTGAAGCTTTCTTT
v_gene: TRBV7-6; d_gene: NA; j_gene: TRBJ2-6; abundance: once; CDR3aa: CASSLDGGPGANVLTF; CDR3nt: TGTGCCAGCAGCTTAGACGGGGGGCCTGGGGCCAACGTCCTGACTTTC